These T cell receptor beta chains were read from a single sample in a study of CD4+ T cells in melanoma. Using immunoSEQ multiplex PCR, the repertoire was profiled, and TCRdb retains in-frame clones only, with some absent. The sample lists 13,000 or so clones; 68% were seen once. Sequencing used cells from a culture (not recorded whether cultured in vitro). These receptors were taken from a human donor with melanoma. CDR3s include the opening cysteine and the closing phenylalanine or tryptophan. The D gene is left open where the match is weak. The size field is filled for only some rows; it gives once, few, many or a size class.

V	size	D	J	CDR3	DNA
TRBV18	NA	NA	TRBJ1-1	CASSLMPPSMNTEAFF	TGTGCCAGCTCACTGATGCCCCCCTCTATGAACACTGAAGCTTTCTTT
TRBV19	NA	TRBD1	TRBJ1-1	CASTGQTMNTEAFF	TGTGCCAGTACGGGACAGACCATGAACACTGAAGCTTTCTTT
TRBV4-1	NA	TRBD2	TRBJ2-3	CASSTRGTSGGTDTQYF	TGCGCCAGCAGCACGCGCGGGACTAGCGGGGGCACAGATACGCAGTATTTT
TRBV11-3	NA	NA	TRBJ2-5	CASSLGGAGTQYF	TGTGCCAGCAGCTTAGGGGGAGCCGGGACCCAGTACTTC
TRBV13	few	TRBD2	TRBJ2-1	CASSPRTSGGPGNEQFF	TGTGCCAGCAGCCCCAGGACTAGCGGGGGGCCTGGCAATGAGCAGTTCTTC
TRBV7-9	few	NA	TRBJ2-3	CASSLTGFSTDTQYF	TGTGCCAGCAGCTTAACAGGTTTTAGCACAGATACGCAGTATTTT
TRBV6-6	NA	NA	TRBJ2-7	CASSLDQGGEQYF	TGTGCCAGCAGTTTAGACCAAGGCGGCGAGCAGTACTTC
TRBV5-6	few	NA	TRBJ1-6	CASSGYNSPLHF	TGTGCCAGCAGCGGCTACAATTCACCCCTCCACTTT
TRBV6-1	NA	NA	TRBJ1-5	CASSRRRTYQPQHF	TGTGCCAGCAGTCGCCGCAGAACATATCAGCCCCAGCATTTT
TRBV4-2	NA	NA	TRBJ1-1	CASSLGPTEAFF	TGTGCCAGCAGTCTAGGACCCACTGAAGCTTTCTTT
TRBV5-4	NA	NA	TRBJ1-6	CASSSRGTNSPLHF	TGTGCCAGCAGCAGTCGCGGGACTAATTCACCCCTCCACTTT
TRBV7-9	NA	TRBD2	TRBJ2-3	CASSLSGVGTDTQYF	TGTGCCAGCAGCTTAAGCGGGGTTGGGACAGATACGCAGTATTTT
TRBV30	NA	TRBD1	TRBJ2-7	CAWRRGGAGGAYEQYF	TGTGCCTGGAGGAGGGGAGGTGCAGGGGGCGCCTACGAGCAGTACTTC
TRBV7-9	once	NA	TRBJ1-1	CASSLRVLDTEAFF	TGTGCCAGCAGCTTAAGGGTATTAGACACTGAAGCTTTCTTT
TRBV5-1	NA	NA	TRBJ2-1	CASSLDFEQFF	TGCGCCAGCAGCTTGGACTTCGAGCAGTTCTTC
TRBV4-1	NA	TRBD2	TRBJ2-1	CASSPRLAGKYNEQFF	TGCGCCAGCAGCCCCCGACTAGCGGGGAAATACAATGAGCAGTTCTTC
TRBV6-5	few	NA	TRBJ1-1	CASRWEGDTEAFF	TGTGCCAGCAGGTGGGAGGGGGACACTGAAGCTTTCTTT
TRBV5-8	NA	NA	TRBJ1-1	CASSLALAEAFF	TGTGCCAGCAGCTTGGCGCTCGCTGAAGCTTTCTTT
TRBV6-5	few	NA	TRBJ1-2	CASSRQGYGYTF	TGTGCCAGCAGTCGGCAGGGGTATGGCTACACCTTC
TRBV2	NA	TRBD1	TRBJ2-7	CASSGTGAVEQYF	TGTGCCAGCAGTGGGACAGGGGCGGTCGAGCAGTACTTC
TRBV7-2	few	TRBD1	TRBJ1-1	CASSARQGAAFF	TGTGCCAGCAGCGCCCGACAGGGTGCAGCTTTCTTT
TRBV7-3	NA	NA	TRBJ1-1	CASSPGAAPGTFF	TGTGCCAGCAGCCCTGGGGCAGCTCCTGGGACTTTCTTT
TRBV5-8	few	TRBD1	TRBJ1-2	CASSSRWTGANYGYTF	TGTGCCAGCAGCTCCCGGTGGACAGGGGCTAACTATGGCTACACCTTC
TRBV4-1	few	TRBD2	TRBJ2-7	CASSREMGGGVTYEQYF	TGCGCCAGCAGCCGCGAGATGGGTGGGGGGGTTACCTACGAGCAGTACTTC
TRBV10-2	NA	NA	TRBJ1-1	CASKTPQGTEAFF	TGCGCCAGCAAAACACCCCAGGGGACTGAAGCTTTCTTT
TRBV18	NA	NA	TRBJ2-6	CASSPKSQLSGANVLTF	TGTGCCAGCTCACCAAAGTCCCAGCTCTCTGGGGCCAACGTCCTGACTTTC
TRBV5-1	few	NA	TRBJ1-1	CASSFTGNAEAFF	TGCGCCAGCAGCTTCACAGGGAACGCTGAAGCTTTCTTT
TRBV7-2	once	NA	TRBJ2-7	CASSLLPGTYEQYF	TGTGCCAGCAGCTTATTGCCGGGTACCTACGAGCAGTACTTC
TRBV5-1	NA	NA	TRBJ1-3	CASSFGSGENTIYF	TGCGCCAGCAGCTTCGGGTCTGGTGAGAACACCATATATTTT
TRBV11-2	few	NA	TRBJ2-7	CASSLGAGAHYEQYF	TGTGCCAGCAGCTTAGGCGCAGGGGCGCACTACGAGCAGTACTTC
TRBV5-5	NA	NA	TRBJ2-2	CASSLAPSARLYTGELFF	TGTGCCAGCAGCTTGGCCCCCTCTGCCAGACTGTACACCGGGGAGCTGTTTTTT
TRBV7-9	NA	TRBD2	TRBJ2-3	CASSLARSGTSGGFTQYF	TGTGCCAGCAGCTTAGCCCGTTCCGGGACTAGCGGGGGCTTTACGCAGTATTTT
TRBV7-8	NA	NA	TRBJ2-5	CASSLALGGPDQETQYF	TGTGCCAGCAGCTTAGCTCTGGGGGGCCCCGACCAAGAGACCCAGTACTTC
TRBV7-9	NA	NA	TRBJ2-4	CASSLEINGGLQYF	TGTGCCAGCAGCTTAGAGATTAACGGTGGGCTTCAGTACTTC
TRBV6-5	NA	NA	TRBJ1-5	CASRPRGGGNQPQHF	TGTGCCAGCAGACCCAGGGGCGGGGGCAATCAGCCCCAGCATTTT
TRBV11-2	NA	NA	TRBJ2-3	CASSFPESVVTDTQYF	TGTGCCAGCAGCTTTCCCGAGAGCGTGGTCACAGATACGCAGTATTTT
TRBV9	NA	TRBD1	TRBJ1-5	CASSVGTGRNQPQHF	TGTGCCAGCAGCGTAGGGACAGGGCGCAATCAGCCCCAGCATTTT
TRBV6-5	NA	TRBD1	TRBJ1-4	CASSYSTQGRGKLFF	TGTGCCAGCAGTTACTCGACACAGGGGCGGGGAAAACTGTTTTTT
TRBV7-2	NA	NA	TRBJ1-4	CASSGVAGEKLFF	TGTGCCAGCAGCGGAGTGGCAGGTGAAAAACTGTTTTTT
TRBV5-1	few	NA	TRBJ1-1	CASRFDTTEAFF	TGCGCCAGCAGATTTGACACCACTGAAGCTTTCTTT
TRBV4-1	NA	NA	TRBJ2-1	CASSELDSEQFF	TGCGCCAGCAGCGAACTAGATTCTGAGCAGTTCTTC
TRBV7-9	NA	NA	TRBJ2-3	CASSPGKDTQYF	TGTGCCAGCAGCCCAGGGAAAGATACGCAGTATTTT
TRBV7-6	NA	NA	TRBJ2-7	CASSLALDDEQYF	TGTGCCAGCAGCTTAGCGCTTGACGACGAGCAGTACTTC
TRBV4-1	NA	NA	TRBJ1-2	CASSQSSYGYTF	TGCGCCAGCAGTCAAAGTTCCTATGGCTACACCTTC
TRBV4-2	NA	NA	TRBJ1-2	CASSQGNYGYTF	TGTGCCAGCAGCCAAGGGAACTATGGCTACACCTTC
TRBV5-5	NA	NA	TRBJ1-2	CASNLGGRYGYTF	TGTGCCAGCAACCTGGGGGGTCGGTATGGCTACACCTTC
TRBV11-2	medium-sized	NA	TRBJ1-1	CASSLRGSTEAFF	TGTGCCAGCAGCTTAAGGGGGTCCACTGAAGCTTTCTTT